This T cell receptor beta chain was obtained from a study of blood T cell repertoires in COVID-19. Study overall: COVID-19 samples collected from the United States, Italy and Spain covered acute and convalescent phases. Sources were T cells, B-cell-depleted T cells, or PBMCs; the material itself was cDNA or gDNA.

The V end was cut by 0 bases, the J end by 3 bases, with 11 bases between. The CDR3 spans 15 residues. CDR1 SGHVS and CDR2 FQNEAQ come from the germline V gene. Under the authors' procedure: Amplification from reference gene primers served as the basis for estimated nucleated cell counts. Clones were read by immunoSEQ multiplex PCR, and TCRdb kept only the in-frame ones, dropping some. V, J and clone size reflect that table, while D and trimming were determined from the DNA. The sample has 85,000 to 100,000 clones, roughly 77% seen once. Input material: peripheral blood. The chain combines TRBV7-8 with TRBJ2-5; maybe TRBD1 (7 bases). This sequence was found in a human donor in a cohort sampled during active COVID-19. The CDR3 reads CASSLAGRGEETQYF. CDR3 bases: TGTGCCAGCAGCTTAGCCGGCAGGGGGGAAGAGACCCAGTACTTC.